Sequencing of this T cell receptor (beta chain) was carried out in a study of metastatic and nonmetastatic thyroid tumors (dated by TCRdb to the early 2020s). Turning to the overall study: The researchers compared repertoires between peripheral blood samples and tumor or nodule tissue samples from patients with malignant or benign thyroid disease. The paper as a whole reports these results and caveats: In both blood and tumor samples, TCR beta diversity was reported to be significantly higher in malignant tumors than in benign nodules.

This clone has at least ten counts. The antigen this receptor binds is unknown. One base away there is no much larger clone; base qualities are not given. Library preparation was by PCR. Sequencing was performed on an Illumina HiSeq 4000. High-throughput sequencing was used to profile the TCR beta-chain CDR3 region of every patient. From the authors' description of their analysis: Drawing on CDR3 differences between clinicopathological groups, the researchers built a classifier meant to tell apart patients with distant-metastatic papillary thyroid cancer. To measure repertoire diversity the researchers used the Shannon index, while the Morisita-Horn index served to gauge how similar the tumor and blood repertoires were. The raw public data were reprocessed by TCRdb itself: fastp quality trimming at Q25, MiXCR clonotype calling, in-frame beta chains only. The V and J calls come from TCRdb's annotation, not from the publication. The sample includes approximately 35,000 clones, with 18% observed a single time. The ten largest clones add up to roughly 12% of the sample.

Before undergoing thyroid surgery, none of the patients had been given any kind of treatment. Using T-cell receptor beta sequencing, the researchers looked back retrospectively at clinical samples from patients, gathered between the early 2010s and the late 2010s. At the junction V is shortened by 1 base and J by 0 bases, with 16 bases in between. Per the germline V gene (reference sequence), DFQATT is the CDR1 and SNEGSKA is the CDR2. From the cysteine through the phenylalanine, the CDR3 covers 18 amino acids. The retained sequence is limited to the CDR3, 54 bases, with the frame set at the first base.

This TCR was sampled from a male donor with papillary thyroid cancer or a benign thyroid nodule (not recorded which). Some clones in this sample may be carry-over from other donors' samples. The material sequenced was blood. The chain links TRBV20-1 with TRBJ1-6; the D segment could be TRBD1, given 6 matching bases. The base sequence is TGCAGTGCTAGAGGGGGGGGCAGCGTGAGCTCCTATAATTCACCCCTCCACTTT. Its product reads: CSARGGGSVSSYNSPLHF.